This is a list of T cell receptor beta chains from one sample in a study of vaccination and CD4 T cells after COVID-19. Each CDR3 protein is one row after TCRdb ran MiXCR on the PCR reads. The sample has about 19,000 distinct CDR3 sequences, under 45% seen once; the top ten hold 11% to 15%. No antigen has been identified for these receptors. Sequencing used cultured CD4+ T cells from blood. The source of these receptors is a human donor with COVID-19. Both conserved end residues are part of each CDR3. A D gene is named only where the DNA matches it firmly. A clone size is listed for some rows: how often the clone was seen (once, few, many), or a class if it is expanded.

>-|TRBV7-3|few|TRBJ2-2|17
CASSSMPGQGSTGELFF
TGTGCCAGCAGCTCCATGCCTGGGCAGGGTAGCACCGGGGAGCTGTTTTTT
>-|TRBV12-2|-|TRBJ2-7|15
CASRAGQDFSYEQYF
TGTGCAAGTCGCGCGGGACAGGACTTCTCCTACGAGCAGTACTTC
>-|TRBV6-1|-|TRBJ1-2|15
CASSEAWGMNYGYTF
TGTGCCAGCAGTGAAGCCTGGGGGATGAACTATGGCTACACCTTC
>-|TRBV5-5|-|TRBJ1-5|14
CASMPAYSNQPQHF
TGTGCCAGCATGCCAGCGTATAGCAATCAGCCCCAGCATTTT
>TRBD2|TRBV7-2|few|TRBJ2-5|15
CASSPLAGAGGTQYF
TGTGCCAGCAGCCCACTAGCGGGGGCCGGAGGGACCCAGTACTTC
>-|TRBV6-2/TRBV6-3|-|TRBJ2-1|14
CASSLRTVYNEQFF
TGTGCCAGCAGCCTCCGGACAGTCTACAATGAGCAGTTCTTC
>-|TRBV6-1|-|TRBJ2-3|13
CASSHPSTDTQYF
TGTGCCAGCAGCCACCCTAGCACAGATACGCAGTATTTT
>TRBD1|TRBV18|-|TRBJ1-2|15
CASSAGQAGSYGYTF
TGTGCCAGCTCAGCGGGACAGGCGGGGAGCTATGGCTACACCTTC
>TRBD1|TRBV6-1|-|TRBJ1-1|15
CASSRDRGGSTEAFF
TGTGCCAGCAGCCGGGACAGGGGTGGCAGCACTGAAGCTTTCTTT
>-|TRBV7-8|-|TRBJ1-5|15
CASSLAANSNQPQHF
TGTGCCAGCAGCTTAGCGGCCAATAGCAATCAGCCCCAGCATTTT
>-|TRBV12-3/TRBV12-4|-|TRBJ1-6|18
CASSFSASRDGGDSPLHF
TGTGCCAGCAGTTTCTCAGCCTCCCGGGACGGGGGTGATTCACCCCTCCACTTT
>TRBD1|TRBV7-2|-|TRBJ1-1|15
CASSVDRGGDTEAFF
TGTGCCAGCAGCGTCGACAGGGGAGGGGACACTGAAGCTTTCTTT
>-|TRBV25-1|-|TRBJ2-7|13
CASSEAGTYEQYF
TGTGCCAGCAGTGAAGCGGGGACCTACGAGCAGTACTTC
>-|TRBV11-3|few|TRBJ2-2|19
CASSFGPGRSPPNTGELFF
TGTGCCAGCAGCTTTGGGCCGGGACGGTCACCCCCGAACACCGGGGAGCTGTTTTTT
>-|TRBV28|-|TRBJ2-7|15
CASSAPGLSSYEQYF
TGTGCCAGCAGTGCACCGGGGTTAAGCTCCTACGAGCAGTACTTC
>TRBD2|TRBV5-1|-|TRBJ2-5|15
CASSREGGPQETQYF
TGCGCCAGCAGTCGGGAGGGGGGGCCCCAAGAGACCCAGTACTTC
>-|TRBV30|-|TRBJ1-3|13
CAQAGGNLNTIYF
TGTGCCCAAGCGGGGGGTAATCTAAACACCATATATTTT
>-|TRBV10-3|-|TRBJ2-7|14
CAISQDRGSYEQYF
TGTGCCATCAGCCAGGACAGAGGCTCCTACGAGCAGTACTTC
>-|TRBV12-3/TRBV12-4|few|TRBJ1-5|12
CASLASNQPQHF
TGTGCCAGCCTCGCTAGCAATCAGCCCCAGCATTTT
>-|TRBV20-1|-|TRBJ1-3|14
CSARARAYGNTIYF
TGCAGTGCTAGAGCCAGGGCTTACGGAAACACCATATATTTT
>TRBD1|TRBV10-3|few|TRBJ1-1|12
CATQGGNTEAFF
TGTGCCACACAGGGGGGAAACACTGAAGCTTTCTTT
>TRBD2|TRBV20-1|-|TRBJ2-5|15
CSAELMGGIQETQYF
TGCAGTGCTGAGCTGATGGGGGGGATCCAAGAGACCCAGTACTTC
>TRBD2|TRBV19|few|TRBJ2-5|13
CASTSGAQETQYF
TGTGCCAGCACTAGCGGGGCCCAAGAGACCCAGTACTTC
>-|TRBV15|few|TRBJ2-7|14
CATSRLLVNYEQYF
TGTGCCACCAGCAGACTACTGGTGAACTACGAGCAGTACTTC
>-|TRBV11-3|-|TRBJ1-3|14
CASSLTSSGNTIYF
TGTGCCAGCAGCTTAACTAGCTCTGGAAACACCATATATTTT
>-|TRBV2|-|TRBJ2-1|14
CASSALASYNEQFF
TGTGCCAGCAGTGCTTTAGCGTCCTACAATGAGCAATTCTTC
>TRBD1|TRBV19|-|TRBJ1-6|16
CASSIGRGQGNSPLHF
TGTGCCAGTAGTATCGGGCGGGGACAGGGGAATTCACCCCTCCACTTT
>TRBD2|TRBV7-3|-|TRBJ2-1|13
CASSSSGAREQFF
TGTGCCAGCAGCTCCAGCGGGGCCAGGGAGCAGTTCTTC
>-|TRBV11-2|few|TRBJ2-3|12
CASSLGQNTQYF
TGTGCCAGCAGCTTAGGACAGAATACGCAGTATTTT
>TRBD2|TRBV10-2|-|TRBJ2-3|21
CASSTPGLAGGRESSTDTQYF
TGCGCCAGCAGTACACCGGGACTAGCGGGGGGACGGGAATCTAGCACAGATACGCAGTATTTT
>TRBD1|TRBV20-1|-|TRBJ2-3|15
CSAGGQGGRTDTQYF
TGCAGTGCAGGGGGACAGGGGGGGCGAACAGATACGCAGTATTTT
>TRBD1|TRBV29-1|-|TRBJ2-3|12
CSVVTGGDTQYF
TGCAGCGTCGTGACAGGGGGGGATACGCAGTATTTT
>TRBD1|TRBV6-4|once|TRBJ1-6|16
CASSEGTGGAGSPLHF
TGTGCCAGCAGTGAGGGGACAGGGGGAGCTGGTTCACCCCTCCACTTT
>TRBD2|TRBV7-9|few|TRBJ2-5|18
CASSKRGATSGFQETQYF
TGTGCCAGCAGCAAAAGAGGGGCGACTAGCGGGTTCCAAGAGACCCAGTACTTC
>TRBD1|TRBV6-2/TRBV6-3|-|TRBJ1-2|15
CASRFPDRDGYGYTF
TGTGCCAGCAGGTTTCCGGACAGGGACGGCTATGGCTACACCTTC
>-|TRBV4-1|few|TRBJ1-3|14
CASSQGAGGNTIYF
TGCGCCAGCAGCCAAGGGGCAGGGGGAAACACCATATATTTT
>TRBD1|TRBV5-4|once|TRBJ2-3|13
CASSFSGGETQYF
TGTGCCAGCAGCTTTTCAGGGGGTGAGACGCAGTATTTT
>TRBD2|TRBV2|-|TRBJ2-7|14
CASRFILAGNEQYF
TGTGCCAGCAGGTTTATTCTAGCGGGGAACGAGCAGTACTTC
>TRBD1|TRBV25-1|-|TRBJ2-7|16
CASSDVQGTGDYEQYF
TGTGCCAGCAGTGACGTCCAAGGGACAGGGGACTACGAGCAGTACTTC
>-|TRBV10-3|-|TRBJ2-7|11
CAISTYYEQYF
TGTGCCATCAGTACTTACTACGAGCAGTACTTC
>TRBD1|TRBV6-1|-|TRBJ1-2|13
CASGLTGAYGYTF
TGTGCCAGCGGACTAACAGGGGCCTATGGCTACACCTTC
>-|TRBV4-3|once|TRBJ2-5|14
CASSQDLAPPTQYF
TGCGCCAGCAGCCAAGATTTAGCCCCGCCGACCCAGTACTTC
>-|TRBV6-4|few|TRBJ1-1|14
CASSEGDRGTEAFF
TGTGCCAGCAGTGAGGGAGATCGGGGGACTGAAGCTTTCTTT
>-|TRBV5-6|-|TRBJ1-3|16
CASSLGARVSWDTIYF
TGTGCCAGCAGCTTGGGTGCAAGGGTGTCCTGGGACACCATATATTTT
>-|TRBV19|-|TRBJ1-4|14
CASIAPRETAKLFF
TGTGCCAGTATCGCCCCTCGTGAGACCGCAAAACTGTTTTTT
>TRBD1|TRBV12-3/TRBV12-4|-|TRBJ2-7|12
CASLGQDYEQYF
TGTGCCAGTTTGGGACAGGACTACGAGCAGTACTTC
>-|TRBV7-2|-|TRBJ1-6|11
CASSSGSPLHF
TGTGCCAGCAGCTCCGGTTCACCCCTCCACTTT
>TRBD1|TRBV7-2|-|TRBJ1-2|15
CVSSKRGQTGHGYTF
TGTGTCAGCAGCAAGAGGGGGCAGACCGGGCATGGCTACACCTTC
>-|TRBV20-1|-|TRBJ2-1|12
CSANKEYNEQFF
TGCAGTGCTAATAAAGAGTACAATGAGCAGTTCTTC
>-|TRBV4-3|-|TRBJ1-5|15
CASSQEWGGNQPQHF
TGCGCCAGCAGCCAAGAATGGGGGGGGAATCAGCCCCAGCATTTT
>-|TRBV11-1|-|TRBJ2-2|16
CASSLMQAANTGELFF
TGTGCCAGCAGCTTAATGCAGGCGGCGAACACCGGGGAGCTGTTTTTT
>-|TRBV6-1|few|TRBJ2-3|16
CASSKARQALTDTQYF
TGTGCCAGCAGTAAGGCCCGTCAGGCCCTCACAGATACGCAGTATTTT
>-|TRBV19|few|TRBJ2-5|14
CASSISLGLETQYF
TGTGCCAGTAGTATAAGTCTGGGTCTCGAGACCCAGTACTTC
>-|TRBV2|-|TRBJ1-2|13
CASSESPGVGYTF
TGTGCCAGCAGTGAGAGTCCTGGGGTCGGCTACACCTTC